Each of the 4 T cell receptor beta chains below was sequenced from the same sample in a study of CD8 T cells in Susac syndrome. Random hexamers were used to reverse transcribe the RNA input (about 0.45 to 1 ug). TCRdb fed the immunoSEQ multiplex PCR reads into MiXCR, producing one record per CDR3 protein. The data show some 150,000 distinct CDR3 sequences, just under 97% seen once. Sequenced input: CD8+ T cells from PBMCs. The receptors derive from a human donor with multiple sclerosis.

The chain recombines TRBV2 with TRBJ2-7, with D unresolved. V lost 2 bases, J lost 4 bases, and 12 bases lay in between. The germline gives CDR1 SNHLY, CDR2 FYNNEI. CDR3 length: 14 residues. The CDR3 DNA sequence: TGTGCCAGCAGTGAATTGGGTGGTGGGTACGAGCAGTACGTC. This sequence encodes CASSELGGGYEQYV.

In nucleotides, the CDR3 is TGCAGCGTACGGACTAGCGGCAACAATGAGCAGTTCTTC. It yields the protein CSVRTSGNNEQFF. The chain joins TRBV29-1 to TRBJ2-1, with TRBD2 matching over 10 bases. The length of the CDR3 is 13 residues. Germline V CDR1 and CDR2: SQVTM, ANQGSEA. Germline trimming cut 6 bases from V and 5 bases from J; bases unmatched to any gene: 4.

The rearrangement joins TRBV30 to TRBJ2-7, with 8 bases matching TRBD1. The CDR3 has 13 amino acids. The germline CDR1 and CDR2 sequences are GTSNPN and SVGIG (reference sequence). The J segment lost 3 bases and the V segment lost 2 bases, leaving 3 bases of the junction unmatched. CDR3 residues: CAWSFTGGYEQYF. The DNA for the CDR3 is TGTGCCTGGAGTTTTACAGGGGGCTACGAGCAGTACTTC.

The chain links TRBV7-9 to TRBJ2-5; D remains ambiguous. V was trimmed by 8 bases and J by 1 base, leaving 11 bases between them. CDR1 SEHNR and CDR2 FQNEAQ come from the germline V gene (reference sequence). The CDR3 is 13 residues long. The CDR3 loop is CASQGTGQETQYF. CDR3 bases: TGTGCCAGCCAAGGTACGGGCCAAGAGACCCAGTACTTC. Together with reference TRBV7-9 and TRBJ2-5, the CDR3 gives the full variable domain: DTGVSQNPRHKITKRGQNVTFRCDPISEHNRLYWYRQTLGQGPEFLTYFQNEAQLEKSRLLSDRFSAERPKGSFSTLEIQRTEQGDSAMYLCASQGTGQETQYFGPGTRLLVL.